This TCR beta chain was documented in a study of shared clonotypes between healthy human individuals. This table comes from immunoSEQ multiplex PCR, and its TCRdb copy is limited to in-frame clones, with some not included. The sample has some 530,000 clones, around four fifths seen once. CDR1 is MDHEN, CDR2 SYDVKM, per germline. The germline V and J ends were trimmed by 3 bases and 1 base, with 15 bases remaining between them. The CDR3 sequence is 16 residues long. The sample consisted of PBMCs. This sequence joins TRBV28 and TRBJ1-1; tentative D call: TRBD1 (5 bases). The receptor comes from a woman in her thirties or forties in good health. Some clones in this sample may be carry-over from other donors' samples. The CDR3 region is CASSLFGAVKNTEAFF. The CDR3 coding sequence is TGTGCCAGCAGTTTGTTCGGGGCAGTAAAGAACACTGAAGCTTTCTTT.